This T cell receptor beta chain was found in a study of blood T cell repertoires in COVID-19. Study at large: The samples span acute and convalescent COVID-19 from the United States, Italy and Spain. From T cells, B-cell-depleted T cells, or PBMCs came the material, which was cDNA or gDNA.

The length of the CDR3 is 17 residues. V trimming: 7 bases; J trimming: 0 bases; junction bases outside the gene matches: 11. Germline V gene data show CDR1 as SGHRS and CDR2 as YFSETQ. Study processing details: Estimation of nucleated cell counts was performed using reference gene primer amplification. Here immunoSEQ multiplex PCR was the method, and the copy in TCRdb shows in-frame clones only, minus some. V, J and clone size reflect that table, while D and trimming were determined from the DNA. The profile shows approximately 190,000 clones, around four fifths of them singletons. The source is a woman in her thirties or forties with acute or convalescent COVID-19. V gene TRBV5-1 combines with J gene TRBJ2-7, with 12 bases aligning to TRBD1. Sequencing used peripheral blood. As DNA, the CDR3 is TGCGCCAGCCGCGGGGGACAGGGGGCCGTGAGCTCCTACGAGCAGTACTTC. This translates into CASRGGQGAVSSYEQYF.